This T cell receptor beta chain was profiled in a study of PD-1 blockade in classical Hodgkin lymphoma. As for the study in general: Patients in the cohort were put on intravenous nivolumab, 3 mg/kg every 2 weeks.

Regarding this clone: What it recognizes is unknown.

The study, taken as a whole, reports: Complete responders had baseline diversity similar to newly diagnosed patients. By C4D1 there was a significant rise in CD4+ TCR diversity but not in CD8+ TCR diversity. The study reported lower baseline TCR diversity in newly diagnosed patients than in healthy donors.

Time point reported: cycle 4 day 1 (C4D1), after six to seven weeks of nivolumab. Following autologous stem cell transplantation, relapse occurred in every patient, and exposure to brentuximab vedotin varied. By magnetic negative selection, CD8+ T cells were isolated from the thawed PBMCs. Clones were read by immunoSEQ multiplex PCR, and TCRdb kept only the in-frame ones, dropping some. Among a few thousand clones listed, around 70% were seen once. With 4 bases removed from V and 1 base from J, the gap between germline ends came to 11 bases. This CDR3 is 14 amino acids long. CDR1 MGHRA and CDR2 YSYEKL come from the germline V gene.

The specimen comprised CD8+ T cells from blood, sampled before the fourth cycle of nivolumab. This clonotype originated in a human donor with classical Hodgkin lymphoma. J is TRBJ2-7 and V is TRBV4-1; D is undetermined. The CDR3 nucleotides read TGCGCCAGCAGCCTCGGACGGGCATCCTACGAGCAGTACTTC. This encodes CASSLGRASYEQYF.